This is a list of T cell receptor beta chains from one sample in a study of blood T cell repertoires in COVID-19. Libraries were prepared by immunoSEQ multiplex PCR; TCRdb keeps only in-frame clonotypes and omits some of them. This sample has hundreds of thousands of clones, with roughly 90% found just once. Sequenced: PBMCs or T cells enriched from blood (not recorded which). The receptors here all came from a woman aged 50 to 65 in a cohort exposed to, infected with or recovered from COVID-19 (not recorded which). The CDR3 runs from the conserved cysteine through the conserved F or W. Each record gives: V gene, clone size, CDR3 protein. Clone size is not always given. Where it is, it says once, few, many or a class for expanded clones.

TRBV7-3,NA,CASSLMADEAIYSNQPQHF
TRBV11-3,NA,CASRGTGTGQSNQPQHF
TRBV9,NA,CASSPDRGVNEKLFF
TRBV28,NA,CASSLPGSYEQYF
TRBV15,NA,CATGSGVRYNEQFF
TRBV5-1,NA,CASSWSSGAIGEQFF
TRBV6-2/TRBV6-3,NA,CASSSRGAAVFRGQYF
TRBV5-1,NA,CASSLRGSSGISISYEQYF
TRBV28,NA,CASHRGLEASPLHF
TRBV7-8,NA,CASSLNGQLSSSYNSPLHF
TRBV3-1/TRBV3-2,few,CASSLKTRVPVLSNQPQHF
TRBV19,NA,CASRAGQLRYNSPLHF
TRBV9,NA,CASSVSQGGETQYF
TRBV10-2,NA,CASRGDRGNTEAFF
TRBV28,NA,CASSWREEQFF
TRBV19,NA,CASSTRGPEAFF
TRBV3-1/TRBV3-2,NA,CASSQNSGGRETQYF
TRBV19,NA,CASSLQTSGGAQDTQYF
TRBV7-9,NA,CASSFGQGGTEAFF
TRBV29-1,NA,CSVGAETQYF
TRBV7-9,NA,CASSRSGTAGNTIYF
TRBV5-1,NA,CASTGQGGTEAFF
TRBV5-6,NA,CASSFRGLGVSQPQHF
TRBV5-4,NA,CASKEQGTYEQYF
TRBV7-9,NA,CASSLASGEQYF
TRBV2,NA,CASSEWDRGSRDIQYF
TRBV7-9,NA,CASSLAGAGETQYF
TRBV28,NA,CASSPLGEGENTDTQYF
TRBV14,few,CASSQDMRGELFF
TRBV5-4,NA,CASTLGLAATDTQYF
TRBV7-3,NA,CASSLAGADQETQYF
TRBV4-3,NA,CASSQDRGNGSPLHF
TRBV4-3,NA,CASSLDEGQNYGYTF
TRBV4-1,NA,CASSQADGQYYEQYF
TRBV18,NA,CASSLDAEKLFF
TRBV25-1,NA,CASSDLGAGYGYTF
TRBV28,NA,CASSFLGGLGYTF
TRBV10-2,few,CASSESGQGRQPQHF
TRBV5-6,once,CASSLGTVDEKLFF
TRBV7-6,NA,CASSPETGNYGYTF
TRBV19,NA,CASTGVGTEAFF
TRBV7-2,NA,CASSSGGTRKSEQYF
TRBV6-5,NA,CASRTDPGGSPLHF
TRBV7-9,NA,CASSSPGHSYEQYF
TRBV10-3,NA,CAISGSSGGSPRYGQNYEQYF
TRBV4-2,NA,CASSHLLAGVNNEQFF
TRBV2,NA,CASSAPDSLNTEAFF
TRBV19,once,CASNRGLWTEAFF
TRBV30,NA,CAWSVGGGGDTQYF
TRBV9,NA,CASSGAPNSNQPQHF
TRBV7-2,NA,CASSLLPGQGTTPGNTIYF
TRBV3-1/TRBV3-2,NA,CASSQERLVSGGSPLHF
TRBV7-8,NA,CASSLVTAGGSYEQYF
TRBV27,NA,CASSLYRRETEAFF
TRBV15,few,CATSRRQAGAGELFF
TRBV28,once,CARDRPGLPQHF
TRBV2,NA,CAAILPSGGAGTQYF
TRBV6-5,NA,CASRSLQGGYTF
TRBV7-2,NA,CATGSGREAFF